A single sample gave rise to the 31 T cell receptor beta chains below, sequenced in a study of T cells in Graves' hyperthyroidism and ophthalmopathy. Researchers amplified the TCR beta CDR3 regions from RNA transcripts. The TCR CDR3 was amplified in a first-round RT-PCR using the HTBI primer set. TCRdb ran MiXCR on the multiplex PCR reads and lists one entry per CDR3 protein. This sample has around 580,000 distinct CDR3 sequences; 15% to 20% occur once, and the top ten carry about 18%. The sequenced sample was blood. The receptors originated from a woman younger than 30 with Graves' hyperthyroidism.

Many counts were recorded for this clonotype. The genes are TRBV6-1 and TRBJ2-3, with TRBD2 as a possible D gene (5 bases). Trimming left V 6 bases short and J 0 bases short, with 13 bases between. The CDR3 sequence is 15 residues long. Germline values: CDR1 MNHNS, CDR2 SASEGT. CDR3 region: CASRQSGPSTDTQYF. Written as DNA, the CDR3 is TGTGCCAGCAGACAAAGCGGTCCTAGCACAGATACGCAGTATTTT.

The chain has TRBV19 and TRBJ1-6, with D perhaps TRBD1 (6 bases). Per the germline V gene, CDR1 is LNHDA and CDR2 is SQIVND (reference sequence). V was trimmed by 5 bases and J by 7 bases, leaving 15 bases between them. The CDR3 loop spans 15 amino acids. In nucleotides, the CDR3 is TGTGCCAGTAGTTGGGGGACAATCGACAATTCACCCCTCCACTTT. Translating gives CASSWGTIDNSPLHF.

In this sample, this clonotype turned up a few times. As DNA, the CDR3 is TGCAGTGCTTTCTCCGAGAGCTCAGGAACCTCAGATACGCAGTATTTT. Translation gives CSAFSESSGTSDTQYF. V usage is TRBV20-1 and J usage is TRBJ2-3; D is uncertain. The CDR3 has 16 residues. Trimming took off 5 bases at V and 4 bases at J, with 22 bases between the two ends. The germline V gene encodes CDR1 DFQATT and CDR2 SNEGSKA (reference sequence).

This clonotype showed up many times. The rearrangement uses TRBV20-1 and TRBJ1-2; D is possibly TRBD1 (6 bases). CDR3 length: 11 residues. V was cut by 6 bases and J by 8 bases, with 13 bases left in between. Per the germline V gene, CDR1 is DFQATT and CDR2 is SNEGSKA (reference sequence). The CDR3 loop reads CSAAEGVGYTF. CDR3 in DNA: TGCAGTGCCGCCGAGGGGGTCGGCTACACCTTC.

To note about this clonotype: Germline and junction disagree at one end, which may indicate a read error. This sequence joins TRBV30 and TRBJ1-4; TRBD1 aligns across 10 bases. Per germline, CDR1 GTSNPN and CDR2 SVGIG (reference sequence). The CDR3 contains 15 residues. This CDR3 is CAWSTTTGGNEELFF. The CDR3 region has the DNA TGTGCCTGGAGTACTACGACAGGGGGCAATGAAGAACTGTTTTTT.

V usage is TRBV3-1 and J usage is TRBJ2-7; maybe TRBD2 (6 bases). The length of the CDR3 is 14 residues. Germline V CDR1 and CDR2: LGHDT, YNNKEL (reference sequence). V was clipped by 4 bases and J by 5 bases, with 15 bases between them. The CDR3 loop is CASSPRTKGHEQYF. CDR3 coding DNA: TGTGCCAGCAGCCCGAGGACTAAGGGCCACGAGCAGTACTTC.

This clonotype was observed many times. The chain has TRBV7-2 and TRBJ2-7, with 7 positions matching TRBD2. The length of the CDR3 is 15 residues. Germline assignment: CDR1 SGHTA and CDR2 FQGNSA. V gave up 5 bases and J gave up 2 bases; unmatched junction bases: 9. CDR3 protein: CASSISTGLTYEQYF. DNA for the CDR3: TGTGCCAGCAGCATCAGCACGGGACTAACCTACGAGCAGTACTTC. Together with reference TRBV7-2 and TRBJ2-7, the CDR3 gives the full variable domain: GAGVSQSPSNKVTEKGKDVELRCDPISGHTALYWYRQSLGQGLEFLIYFQGNSAPDKSGLPSDRFSAERTGGSVSTLTIQRTQQEDSAVYLCASSISTGLTYEQYFGPGTRLTVT.

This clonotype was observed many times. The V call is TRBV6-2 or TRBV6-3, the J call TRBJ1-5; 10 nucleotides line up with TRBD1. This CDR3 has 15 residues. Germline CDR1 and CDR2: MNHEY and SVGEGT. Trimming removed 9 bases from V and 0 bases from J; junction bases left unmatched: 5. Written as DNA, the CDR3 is TGTGCCAGTGGACAGGGGGTCGATAGCAATCAGCCCCAGCATTTT. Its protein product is CASGQGVDSNQPQHF.

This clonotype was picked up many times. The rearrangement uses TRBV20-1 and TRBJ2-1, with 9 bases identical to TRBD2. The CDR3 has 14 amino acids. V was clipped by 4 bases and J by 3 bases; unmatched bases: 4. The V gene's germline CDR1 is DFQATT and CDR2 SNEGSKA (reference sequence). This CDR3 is CSAKGLAVYNEQFF. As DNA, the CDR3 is TGCAGTGCTAAGGGACTAGCCGTCTACAATGAGCAGTTCTTC.

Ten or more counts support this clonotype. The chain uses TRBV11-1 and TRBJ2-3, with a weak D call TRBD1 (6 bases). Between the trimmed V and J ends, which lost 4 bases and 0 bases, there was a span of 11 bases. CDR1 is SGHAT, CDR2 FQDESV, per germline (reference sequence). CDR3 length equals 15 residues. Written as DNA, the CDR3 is TGTGCCAGCAGCTCACGGACAGCAAGCACAGATACGCAGTATTTT. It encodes CASSSRTASTDTQYF.

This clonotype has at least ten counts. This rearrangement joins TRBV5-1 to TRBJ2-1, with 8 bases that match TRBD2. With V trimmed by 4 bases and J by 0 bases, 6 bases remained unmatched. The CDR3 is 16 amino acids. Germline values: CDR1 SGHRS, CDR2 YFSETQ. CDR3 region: CASSTGGANSYNEQFF. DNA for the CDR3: TGCGCCAGCAGCACCGGGGGGGCCAACTCCTACAATGAGCAGTTCTTC. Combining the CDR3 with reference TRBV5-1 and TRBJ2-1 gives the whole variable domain KAGVTQTPRYLIKTRGQQVTLSCSPISGHRSVSWYQQTPGQGLQFLFEYFSETQRNKGNFPGRFSGRQFSNSRSEMNVSTLELGDSALYLCASSTGGANSYNEQFFGPGTRLTVL.

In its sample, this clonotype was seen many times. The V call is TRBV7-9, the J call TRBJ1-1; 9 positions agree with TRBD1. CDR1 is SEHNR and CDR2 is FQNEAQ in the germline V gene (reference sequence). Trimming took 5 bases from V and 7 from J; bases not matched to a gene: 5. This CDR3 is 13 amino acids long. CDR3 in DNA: TGTGCCAGCAGCCCCGGGACAGGGTTTGAAGCTTTCTTT. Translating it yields CASSPGTGFEAFF.

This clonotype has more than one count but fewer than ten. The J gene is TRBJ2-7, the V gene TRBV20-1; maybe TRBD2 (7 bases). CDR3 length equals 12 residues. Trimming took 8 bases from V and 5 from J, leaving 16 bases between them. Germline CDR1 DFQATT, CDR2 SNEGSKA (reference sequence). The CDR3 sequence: CSTDGGRDEQYF. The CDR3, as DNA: TGCAGTACCGACGGGGGGCGAGACGAGCAGTACTTC.

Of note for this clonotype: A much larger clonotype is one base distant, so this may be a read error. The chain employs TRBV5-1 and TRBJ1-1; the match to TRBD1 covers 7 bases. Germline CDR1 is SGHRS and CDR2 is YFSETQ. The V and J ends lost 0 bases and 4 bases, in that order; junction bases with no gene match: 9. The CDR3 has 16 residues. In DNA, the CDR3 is TGCGCCAGCAGCTTGGGTGACAGGGACATGAGCACTGAAGCTTTCTTT. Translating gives CASSLGDRDMSTEAFF.

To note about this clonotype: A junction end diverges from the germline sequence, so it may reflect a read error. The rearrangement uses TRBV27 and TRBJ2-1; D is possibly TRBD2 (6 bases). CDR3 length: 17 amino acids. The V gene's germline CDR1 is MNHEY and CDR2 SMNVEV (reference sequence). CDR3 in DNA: TGTTCCAGCAGTTTTCAGGGTGGGGCGGGAAGGAAAGTTGAGCAGTTCTTC. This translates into CSSSFQGGAGRKVEQFF.

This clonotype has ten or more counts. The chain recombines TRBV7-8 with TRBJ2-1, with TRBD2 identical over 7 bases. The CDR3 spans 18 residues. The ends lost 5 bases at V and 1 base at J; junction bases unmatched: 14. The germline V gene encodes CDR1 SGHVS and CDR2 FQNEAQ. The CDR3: CASSGRLALRGSYNEQFF. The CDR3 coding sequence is TGTGCCAGCAGCGGTCGACTAGCTCTTAGAGGGTCCTACAATGAGCAGTTCTTC.

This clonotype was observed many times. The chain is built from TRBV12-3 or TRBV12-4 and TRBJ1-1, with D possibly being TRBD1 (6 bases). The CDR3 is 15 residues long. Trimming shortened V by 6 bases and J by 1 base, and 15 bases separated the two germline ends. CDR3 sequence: CASSPSRGGNTEAFF. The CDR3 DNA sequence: TGTGCCAGCAGCCCTTCGAGGGGGGGGAACACTGAAGCTTTCTTT.

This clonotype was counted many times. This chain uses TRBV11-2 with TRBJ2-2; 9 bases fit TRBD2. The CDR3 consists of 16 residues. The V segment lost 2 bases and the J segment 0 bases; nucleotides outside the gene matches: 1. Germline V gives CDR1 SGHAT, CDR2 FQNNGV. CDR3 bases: TGTGCCAGCAGCTTACGACTAGCGGCGAACACCGGGGAGCTGTTTTTT. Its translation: CASSLRLAANTGELFF.

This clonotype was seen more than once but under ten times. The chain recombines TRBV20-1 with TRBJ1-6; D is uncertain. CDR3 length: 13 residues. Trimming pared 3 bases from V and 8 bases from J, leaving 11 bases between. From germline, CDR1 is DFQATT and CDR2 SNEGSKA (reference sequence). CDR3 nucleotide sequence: TGCAGTGCTAGTCCGGCAACGTATTCACCCCTCCACTTT. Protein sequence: CSASPATYSPLHF.

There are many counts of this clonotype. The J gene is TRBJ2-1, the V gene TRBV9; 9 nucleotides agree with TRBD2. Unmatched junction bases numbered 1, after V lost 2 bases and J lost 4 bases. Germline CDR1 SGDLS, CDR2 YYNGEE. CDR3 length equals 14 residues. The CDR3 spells CASSVTSGYNEQFF. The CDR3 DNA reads TGTGCCAGCAGCGTGACTAGCGGTTACAATGAGCAGTTCTTC.

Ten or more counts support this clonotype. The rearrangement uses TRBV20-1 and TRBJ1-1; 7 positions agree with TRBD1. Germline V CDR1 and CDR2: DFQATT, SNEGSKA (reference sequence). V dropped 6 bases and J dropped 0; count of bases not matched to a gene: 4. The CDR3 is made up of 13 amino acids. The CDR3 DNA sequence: TGCAGTGCCAAAACAGGGGTGAACACTGAAGCTTTCTTT. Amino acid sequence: CSAKTGVNTEAFF.

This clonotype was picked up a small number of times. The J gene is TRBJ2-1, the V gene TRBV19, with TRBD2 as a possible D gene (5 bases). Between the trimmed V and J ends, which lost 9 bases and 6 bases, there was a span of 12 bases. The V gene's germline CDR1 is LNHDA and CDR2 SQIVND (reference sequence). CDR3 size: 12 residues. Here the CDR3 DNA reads TGTGCCAGCCGGAAACTAGGCAATGAGCAGTTCTTC. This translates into CASRKLGNEQFF.

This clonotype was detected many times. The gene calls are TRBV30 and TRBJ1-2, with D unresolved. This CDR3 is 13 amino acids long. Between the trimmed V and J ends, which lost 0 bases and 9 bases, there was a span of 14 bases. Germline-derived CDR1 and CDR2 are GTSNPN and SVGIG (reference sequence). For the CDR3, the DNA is TGTGCCTGGAGTGTACTGTCGGCTATGAGCTACACCTTC. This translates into CAWSVLSAMSYTF.

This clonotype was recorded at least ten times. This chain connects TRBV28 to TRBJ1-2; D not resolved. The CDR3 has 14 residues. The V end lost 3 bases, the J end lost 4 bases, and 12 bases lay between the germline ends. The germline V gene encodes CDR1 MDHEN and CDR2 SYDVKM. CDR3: CASSFLSASYGYTF. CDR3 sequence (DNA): TGTGCCAGCAGTTTCTTGTCAGCGAGCTATGGCTACACCTTC.

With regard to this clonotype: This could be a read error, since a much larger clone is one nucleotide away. CDR3 sequence: CASRPGRMNTEAFF. In DNA form, the CDR3 reads TGTGCCAGCAGACCGGGACGGATGAACACTGAAGCTTTCTTT. The chain recombines TRBV2 with TRBJ1-1, with D maybe TRBD1 (5 bases). The CDR3 totals 14 residues. Trimming shortened V by 6 bases and J by 0 bases, and 11 bases separated the two germline ends. The germline gives CDR1 SNHLY, CDR2 FYNNEI.

DNA of the CDR3: TGTGCCAGCAGTTCCCGGACTAGCGGGAGGCACTACAATGAGCAGTTCTTC. Amino acid sequence: CASSSRTSGRHYNEQFF. This chain joins TRBV12-3 or TRBV12-4 and TRBJ2-1; TRBD2 matches 14 bases. Trimming removed 4 bases from V and 3 bases from J; junction bases left unmatched: 5. This CDR3 has 17 amino acids.

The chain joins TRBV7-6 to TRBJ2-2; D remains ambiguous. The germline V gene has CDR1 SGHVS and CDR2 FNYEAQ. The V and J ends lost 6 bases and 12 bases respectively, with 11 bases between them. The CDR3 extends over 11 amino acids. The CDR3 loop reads CASSQSTKLFF. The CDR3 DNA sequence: TGTGCCAGCAGTCAATCAACAAAGCTGTTTTTT.

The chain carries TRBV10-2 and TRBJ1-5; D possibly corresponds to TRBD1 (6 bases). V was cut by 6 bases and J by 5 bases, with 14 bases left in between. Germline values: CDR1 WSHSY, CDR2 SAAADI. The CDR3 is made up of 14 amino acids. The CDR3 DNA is TGCGCCAGCAGCGAGACAGGACCCGATCAGCCCCAGCATTTT. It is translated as CASSETGPDQPQHF.

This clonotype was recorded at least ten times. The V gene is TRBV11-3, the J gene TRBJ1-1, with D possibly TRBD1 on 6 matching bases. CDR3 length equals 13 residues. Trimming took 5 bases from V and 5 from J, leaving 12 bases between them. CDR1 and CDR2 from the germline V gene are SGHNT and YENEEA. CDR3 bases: TGTGCCAGCAGCCCTGCACAGGGTACTGAAGCTTTCTTT. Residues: CASSPAQGTEAFF.

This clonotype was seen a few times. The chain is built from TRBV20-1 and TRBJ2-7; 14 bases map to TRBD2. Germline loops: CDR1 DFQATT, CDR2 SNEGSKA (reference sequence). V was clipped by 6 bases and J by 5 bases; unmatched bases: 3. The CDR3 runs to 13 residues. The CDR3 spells CSARLAGGNEQYF. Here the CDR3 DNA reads TGCAGTGCAAGACTAGCGGGGGGGAACGAGCAGTACTTC.

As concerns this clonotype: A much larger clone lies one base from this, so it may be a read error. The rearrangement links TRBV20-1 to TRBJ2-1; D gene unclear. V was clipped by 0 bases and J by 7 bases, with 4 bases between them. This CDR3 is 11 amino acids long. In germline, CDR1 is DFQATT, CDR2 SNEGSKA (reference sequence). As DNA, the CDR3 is TGCAGTGCTAGAGATGGGAATGAGCAGTTCTTC. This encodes CSARDGNEQFF.